This TCR beta chain was sequenced in a study of early T cells in non-severe SARS-CoV-2 infection (dated by TCRdb to about 2021). Some background on the complete study: Bulk RNA from unsorted whole blood was used for TCR sequencing, so alpha and beta chains could not be paired.

A case-control design nested within a healthcare worker cohort in London, UK, was used, with weekly nasopharyngeal swab PCR tests and blood sampling performed. Healthcare workers were recruited during the week of the UK lockdown, between 23 and 31 March 2020, and followed weekly for up to about 15 weeks. This clonotype was found many times. The specificity of this receptor is unknown. No much larger clonotype is one base removed from it; base qualities were not supplied. The library was obtained by 5' RACE. For sequencing, a NextSeq 500 was employed. To correct for sequencing error and PCR bias, the TCR library protocol tagged individual cDNA molecules with unique molecular identifiers. Sequencing covered both TCR alpha and beta chains, and within each sample the abundances of alpha and beta sequences were tightly co-correlated. The original pipeline was this. V gene, J gene and CDR3 annotation of TCR sequences was performed with Decombinator V4. TCRs were defined as expanded if a significant change between any two time points was detected under a Poisson model with p below 0.0001. Abundances of TCRs were expressed as counts per million after normalisation to the total number of TCRs sequenced in each sample. MAIT TCRs were defined by TRAV1-2 paired with TRAJ12, TRAJ20 or TRAJ33, and iNKT TCRs by TRAV10 paired with TRAJ18. VDJdb, accessed on 1 November 2021, was searched for TCRs annotated for CMV, EBV and SARS-CoV-2, and TCRs annotated for more than one antigen were excluded. Using fastp at Q25 and MiXCR, TCRdb reprocessed the public reads and kept productive beta chains. Every entry covers one CDR3 protein and lists the most common genes and DNA from its rows. Here the V and J calls rest on TCRdb's processing, not on the authors' analysis. For this sample there are 25,000 or so distinct CDR3 sequences; 4.5% to 7% appear just once. The leading ten clones occupy less than 3% of the sample.

Measured from the cysteine to the phenylalanine, the CDR3 is 14 residues long. Just CDR3 DNA is preserved here, 42 bases in frame from base 1. Trimming removed 5 bases from V and 3 bases from J, leaving 12 bases between the germline ends. The germline V gene (reference sequence) yields SGHNT for CDR1 and YYREEE for CDR2. The full study reports these points: VDJdb matching was skewed toward anti-spike CD8 responses, so virus-specific expansions were likely underestimated and private and CD4 specificities were missed.

The V and J genes are TRBV5-4 and TRBJ1-3, with the D gene too uncertain to name. Sequences were obtained from whole blood. The sequence was collected from an adult who was a healthcare worker with PCR-confirmed SARS-CoV-2 infection or an uninfected control (not recorded which). For the CDR3, the sequence is CASRTWGGGNTIYF. Read as DNA, the sequence is TGTGCCAGCAGGACCTGGGGAGGTGGAAACACCATATATTTT.